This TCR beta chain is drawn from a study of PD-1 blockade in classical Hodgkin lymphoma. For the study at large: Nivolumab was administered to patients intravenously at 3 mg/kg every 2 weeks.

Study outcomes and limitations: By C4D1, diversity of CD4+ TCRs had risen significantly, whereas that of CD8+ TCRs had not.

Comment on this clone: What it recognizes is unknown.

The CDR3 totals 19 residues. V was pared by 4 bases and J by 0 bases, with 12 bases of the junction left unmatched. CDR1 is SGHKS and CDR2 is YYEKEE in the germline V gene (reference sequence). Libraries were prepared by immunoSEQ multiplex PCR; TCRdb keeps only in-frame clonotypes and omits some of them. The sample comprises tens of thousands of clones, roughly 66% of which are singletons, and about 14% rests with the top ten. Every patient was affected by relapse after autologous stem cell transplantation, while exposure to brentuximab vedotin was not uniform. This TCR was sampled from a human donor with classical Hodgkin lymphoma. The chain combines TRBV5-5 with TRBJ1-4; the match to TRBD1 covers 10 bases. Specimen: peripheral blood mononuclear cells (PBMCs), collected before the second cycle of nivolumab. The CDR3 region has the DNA TGTGCCAGCAGCGCCCGGTGGACAGGGGGAACTACAACTAATGAAAAACTGTTTTTT. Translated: CASSARWTGGTTTNEKLFF.